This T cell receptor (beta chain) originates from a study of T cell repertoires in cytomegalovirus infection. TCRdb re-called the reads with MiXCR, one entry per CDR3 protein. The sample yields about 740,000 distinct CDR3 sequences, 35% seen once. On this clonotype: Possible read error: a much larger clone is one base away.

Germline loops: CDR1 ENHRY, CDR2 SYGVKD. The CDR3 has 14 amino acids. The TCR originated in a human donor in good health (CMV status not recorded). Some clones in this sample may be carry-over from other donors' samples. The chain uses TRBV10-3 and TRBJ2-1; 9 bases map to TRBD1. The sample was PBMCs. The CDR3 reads CAISRDREINGQFF. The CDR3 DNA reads TGTGCCATCAGCCGGGACAGGGAAATCAATGGGCAGTTCTTC.